This is a list of T cell receptor beta chains from one sample in a study of shared clonotypes between healthy human individuals. Only in-frame clones appear in the TCRdb table, and some are missing; sequencing was by immunoSEQ multiplex PCR. The sample contains some 550,000 clones, around 97% of which appear only once. Sequenced sample: naive CD4+ T cells sorted from blood. These receptors came from a young woman in good health. Both conserved end residues are part of each CDR3. The D gene is left open where the match is weak. Only some rows state a clone size, as once, few, many or a class for expanded clones.

size	V	J	D	CDR3	DNA
-	TRBV18	TRBJ1-4	-	CASSPPSRYEKLFF	TGTGCCAGCTCACCACCTAGCCGCTATGAAAAACTGTTTTTT
-	TRBV14	TRBJ2-7	TRBD1	CASSQSTGQRYEQYF	TGTGCCAGCAGCCAAAGTACGGGACAGAGGTACGAGCAGTACTTC
once	TRBV5-1	TRBJ2-5	TRBD2	CASSGGLAGGAETQYF	TGCGCCAGCAGCGGAGGACTAGCGGGAGGTGCAGAGACCCAGTACTTC
-	TRBV30	TRBJ2-1	TRBD2	CAWSDWASGRANEQFF	TGTGCCTGGAGTGATTGGGCTAGCGGGAGGGCCAATGAGCAGTTCTTC
-	TRBV2	TRBJ2-1	-	CASSAVNNEQFF	TGTGCCAGCAGCGCGGTAAACAATGAGCAGTTCTTC
once	TRBV6-6	TRBJ2-7	TRBD1	CASTRRDRAYEQYF	TGTGCCAGCACCCGCCGGGACAGGGCCTACGAGCAGTACTTC
-	TRBV15	TRBJ2-7	TRBD2	CATSRTGTRDYEQYF	TGTGCCACCAGCAGGACCGGGACTAGGGATTACGAGCAGTACTTC
once	TRBV5-1	TRBJ2-7	-	CASSLVGGPSYEQYF	TGCGCCAGCAGCTTGGTGGGAGGCCCCTCCTACGAGCAGTACTTC
-	TRBV7-9	TRBJ2-3	TRBD2	CASSQLAGYPTDTQYF	TGTGCCAGCAGTCAATTAGCGGGATACCCCACAGATACGCAGTATTTT
-	TRBV9	TRBJ2-4	-	CASSVALKNIQYF	TGTGCCAGCAGCGTAGCTCTCAAAAACATTCAGTACTTC
-	TRBV2	TRBJ1-6	-	CASSEREGFGSPLHF	TGTGCCAGCAGTGAAAGGGAGGGTTTTGGTTCACCCCTCCACTTT
-	TRBV27	TRBJ1-5	-	CASSLSGSNQPQHF	TGTGCCAGCAGTTTATCCGGTAGCAATCAGCCCCAGCATTTT
-	TRBV30	TRBJ2-3	-	CAWSVKGFLTDTQYF	TGTGCCTGGAGTGTAAAAGGCTTCCTCACAGATACGCAGTATTTT
-	TRBV28	TRBJ1-5	-	CASSPPRGRNQPQHF	TGTGCCAGCAGTCCCCCCCGGGGTCGCAATCAGCCCCAGCATTTT